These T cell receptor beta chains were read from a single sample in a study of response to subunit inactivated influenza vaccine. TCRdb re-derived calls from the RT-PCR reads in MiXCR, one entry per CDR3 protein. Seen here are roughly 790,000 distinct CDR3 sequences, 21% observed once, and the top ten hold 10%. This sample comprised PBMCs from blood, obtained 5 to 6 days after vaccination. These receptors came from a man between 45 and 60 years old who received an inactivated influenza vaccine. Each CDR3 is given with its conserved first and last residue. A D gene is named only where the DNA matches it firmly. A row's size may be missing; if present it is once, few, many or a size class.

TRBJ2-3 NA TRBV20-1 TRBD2 CSANLAGVADTQYF TGCAGTGCCAACCTAGCGGGAGTAGCAGATACGCAGTATTTT
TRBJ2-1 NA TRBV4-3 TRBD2 CASSQATGGNNEQFF TGCGCCAGCAGCCAAGCTACGGGAGGCAACAATGAGCAGTTCTTC
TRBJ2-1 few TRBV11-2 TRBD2 CASSLRPSGGNSYNEQFF TGTGCCAGCAGCTTAAGGCCTAGCGGGGGCAATTCCTACAATGAGCAGTTCTTC
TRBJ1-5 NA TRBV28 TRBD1 CASSSPPGQGPFNQPQHF TGTGCCAGCAGTTCCCCCCCCGGACAGGGGCCATTCAATCAGCCCCAGCATTTT
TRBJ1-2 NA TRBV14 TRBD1 CASSRTGLIPGYTF TGTGCCAGCAGCCGGACAGGCTTAATTCCCGGCTACACCTTC
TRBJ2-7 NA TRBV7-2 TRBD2 CASSLVSSGVFEQYF TGTGCCAGCAGCTTAGTATCTAGCGGGGTGTTCGAGCAGTACTTC
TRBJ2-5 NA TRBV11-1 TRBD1 CASSFPGQHQETQYF TGTGCCAGCAGCTTCCCGGGACAGCATCAGGAGACCCAGTACTTC
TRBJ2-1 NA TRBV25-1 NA CASSEAFRTYNEQFF TGTGCCAGCAGTGAGGCTTTTCGAACCTACAATGAGCAGTTCTTC
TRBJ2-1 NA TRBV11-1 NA CASSLVTRVNEQFF TGTGCCAGCAGCTTAGTCACTAGGGTCAATGAGCAGTTCTTC
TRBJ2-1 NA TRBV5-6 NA CASSDTIYNEQIF TGTGCCAGCAGCGACACTATCTACAATGAGCAGATCTTC
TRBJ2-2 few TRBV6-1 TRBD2 CASKLGLAGYTGELFF TGTGCCAGCAAGCTAGGACTAGCGGGATACACCGGGGAGCTGTTTTTT
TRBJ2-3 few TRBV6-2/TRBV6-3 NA CASSLDPRTASSTDTQYF TGTGCCAGCAGTTTAGATCCGCGGACAGCGTCTAGCACAGATACGCAGTATTTT
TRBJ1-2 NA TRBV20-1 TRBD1 CSAKTGTAYGYTF TGCAGTGCCAAAACCGGGACAGCCTATGGCTACACCTTC
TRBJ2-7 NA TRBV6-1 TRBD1 CASKIGTGSSYEQYF TGTGCCAGCAAGATTGGGACAGGGAGCTCCTACGAGCAGTACTTC
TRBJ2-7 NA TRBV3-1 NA CASSQLRGSEQYF TGTGCCAGCAGCCAACTTAGGGGTAGCGAGCAGTACTTC
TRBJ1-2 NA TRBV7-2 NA CASSLLDPKYGYTF TGTGCCAGCAGCTTACTGGACCCGAAGTATGGCTACACCTTC
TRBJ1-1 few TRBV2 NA CASTLRWGGTEAFF TGTGCCAGCACTTTAAGGTGGGGTGGGACTGAAGCTTTCTTT
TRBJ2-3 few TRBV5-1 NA CASSLDRLDTQYF TGCGCCAGCAGCTTGGACAGGTTAGATACGCAGTATTTT
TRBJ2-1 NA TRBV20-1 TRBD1 CSARPTGQGAANEQFF TGCAGTGCTAGACCTACAGGACAGGGGGCTGCTAATGAGCAGTTCTTC
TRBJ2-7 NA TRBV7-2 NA CASSSRRGNPYEQYF TGTGCCAGCAGCTCCCGAAGGGGGAATCCCTACGAGCAGTACTTC
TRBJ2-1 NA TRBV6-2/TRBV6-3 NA CASSYSTFRVF TGTGCCAGCAGTTACTCGACTTTTCGGGTCTTC
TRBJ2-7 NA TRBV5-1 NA CASSVGDGTSLYEQYF TGCGCCAGCAGTGTGGGCGACGGGACGTCCCTCTACGAGCAGTACTTC
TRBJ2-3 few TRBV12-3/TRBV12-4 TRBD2 CASSLTGTSRDTQYF TGTGCCAGCAGTTTGACCGGGACTAGCAGAGATACGCAGTATTTT
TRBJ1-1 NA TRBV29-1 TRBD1 CSVVMGQLYTEAFF TGCAGCGTTGTAATGGGACAGCTTTACACTGAAGCTTTCTTT
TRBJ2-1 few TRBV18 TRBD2 CASSPPGLAGSRSYNEQFF TGTGCCAGCTCACCTCCAGGACTAGCGGGAAGTCGATCCTACAATGAGCAGTTCTTC
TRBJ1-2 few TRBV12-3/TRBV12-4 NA CASSANRRANYGYTF TGTGCCAGCAGTGCGAACAGGAGAGCTAACTATGGCTACACCTTC
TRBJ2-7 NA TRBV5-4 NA CASSFHDGGVYEQYF TGTGCCAGCAGTTTCCACGATGGTGGGGTCTACGAGCAGTACTTC
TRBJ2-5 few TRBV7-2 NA CASSLRHGGKQETQYF TGTGCCAGCAGCTTACGTCACGGCGGAAAACAAGAGACCCAGTACTTC
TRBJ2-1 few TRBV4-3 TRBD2 CASSQDWGRALHEQFF TGCGCCAGCAGCCAAGATTGGGGGAGGGCCCTTCATGAGCAGTTCTTC
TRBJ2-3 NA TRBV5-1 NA CASSLPQRSATDTQYF TGCGCCAGCAGCTTGCCCCAGCGGAGCGCCACAGATACGCAGTATTTT
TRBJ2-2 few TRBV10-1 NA CASSDPAANTGELFF TGCGCCAGCAGTGACCCAGCCGCGAACACCGGGGAGCTGTTTTTT
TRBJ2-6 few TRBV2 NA CASSDSGANVLTF TGTGCCAGCAGTGACTCTGGGGCCAACGTCCTGACTTTC
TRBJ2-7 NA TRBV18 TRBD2 CASSPPLAAYEQYF TGTGCCAGCTCACCACCCCTAGCGGCCTACGAGCAGTACTTC
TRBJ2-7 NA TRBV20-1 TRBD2 CSASGTSGSESYEQYF TGCAGTGCTTCCGGGACTAGCGGGAGCGAATCCTACGAGCAGTACTTC
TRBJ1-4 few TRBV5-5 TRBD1 CASSWTGTSEKLFF TGTGCCAGCAGCTGGACAGGGACTAGCGAAAAACTGTTTTTT
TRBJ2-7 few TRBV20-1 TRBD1 CSGGTGPYEQYF TGCAGTGGGGGGACAGGTCCCTACGAGCAGTACTTC
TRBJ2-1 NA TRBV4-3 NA CASSQDSLGVTEQFF TGCGCCAGCAGCCAAGATAGCCTAGGGGTCACAGAGCAGTTCTTC
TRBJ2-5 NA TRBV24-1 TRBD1 CATSRTGTGETQYF TGTGCCACCAGCCGGACAGGGACAGGAGAGACCCAGTACTTC